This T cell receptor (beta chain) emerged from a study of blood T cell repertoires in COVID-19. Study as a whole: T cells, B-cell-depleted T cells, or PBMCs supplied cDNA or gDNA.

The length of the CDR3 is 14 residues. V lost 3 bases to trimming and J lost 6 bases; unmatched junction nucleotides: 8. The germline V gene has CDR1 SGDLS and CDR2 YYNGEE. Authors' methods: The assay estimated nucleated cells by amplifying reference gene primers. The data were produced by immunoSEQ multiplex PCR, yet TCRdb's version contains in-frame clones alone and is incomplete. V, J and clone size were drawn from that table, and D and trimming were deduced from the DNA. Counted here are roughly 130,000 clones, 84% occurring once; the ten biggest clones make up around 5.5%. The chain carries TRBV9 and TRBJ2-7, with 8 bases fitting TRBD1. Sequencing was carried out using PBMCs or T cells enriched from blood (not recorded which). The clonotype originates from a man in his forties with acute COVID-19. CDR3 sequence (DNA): TGTGCCAGCAGCGAGGGGGACAGGTTACTCGAGCAGTACTTC. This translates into CASSEGDRLLEQYF. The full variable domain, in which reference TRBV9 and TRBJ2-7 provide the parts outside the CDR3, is DSGVTQTPKHLITATGQRVTLRCSPRSGDLSVYWYQQSLDQGLQFLIQYYNGEERAKGNILERFSAQQFPDLHSELNLSSLELGDSALYFCASSEGDRLLEQYFGPGTRLTVT.